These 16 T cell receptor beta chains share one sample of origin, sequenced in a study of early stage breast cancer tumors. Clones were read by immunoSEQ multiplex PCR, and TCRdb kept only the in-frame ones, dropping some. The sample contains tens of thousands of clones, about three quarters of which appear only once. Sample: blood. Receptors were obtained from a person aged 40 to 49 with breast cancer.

The CDR3 bases are TGTGCCAGCAGCCTACTACAGGGTTCCTACAATGAGCAGTTCTTC. Translation: CASSLLQGSYNEQFF. V and J are TRBV7-9 and TRBJ2-1; D might be TRBD1 (6 bases). CDR1 is SEHNR, CDR2 FQNEAQ, per germline (reference sequence). V lost 5 bases and J 1 base, leaving 12 bases between the germline ends. This CDR3 spans 15 amino acids.

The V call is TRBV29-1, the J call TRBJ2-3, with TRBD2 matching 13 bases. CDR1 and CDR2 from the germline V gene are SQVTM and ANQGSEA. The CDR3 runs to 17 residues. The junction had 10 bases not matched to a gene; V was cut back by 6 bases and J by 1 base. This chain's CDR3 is CSVSTSGRYVGTDTQYF. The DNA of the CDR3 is TGCAGCGTATCGACTAGCGGGAGGTATGTGGGCACAGATACGCAGTATTTT.

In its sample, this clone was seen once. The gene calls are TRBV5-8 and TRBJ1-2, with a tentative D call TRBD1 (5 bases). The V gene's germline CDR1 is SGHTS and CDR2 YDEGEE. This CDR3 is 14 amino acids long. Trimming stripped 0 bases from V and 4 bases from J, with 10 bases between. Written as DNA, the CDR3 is TGTGCCAGCAGCTTGGGCAGGGCCGCCTATGGCTACACCTTC. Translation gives CASSLGRAAYGYTF. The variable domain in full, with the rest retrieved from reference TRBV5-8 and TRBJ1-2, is EAGVTQSPTHLIKTRGQQATLRCSPISGHTSVYWYQQALGLGLQFLLWYDEGEERNRGNFPPRFSGRQFPNYSSELNVNALELEDSALYLCASSLGRAAYGYTFGSGTRLTVV.

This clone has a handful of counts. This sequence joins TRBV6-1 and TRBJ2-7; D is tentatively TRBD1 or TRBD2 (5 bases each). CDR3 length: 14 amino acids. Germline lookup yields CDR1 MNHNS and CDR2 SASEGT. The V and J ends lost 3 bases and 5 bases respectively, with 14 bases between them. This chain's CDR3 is CASSDYGTADEQYF. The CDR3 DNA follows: TGTGCCAGCAGTGATTACGGGACGGCGGACGAGCAGTACTTC.

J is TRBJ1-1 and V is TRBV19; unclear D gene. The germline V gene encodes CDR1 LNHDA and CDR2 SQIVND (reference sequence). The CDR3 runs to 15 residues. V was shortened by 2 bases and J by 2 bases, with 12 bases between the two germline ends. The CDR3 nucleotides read TGTGCCAGTAGTATAAAGGGTAGTACAAACACTGAAGCTTTCTTT. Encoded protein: CASSIKGSTNTEAFF.

The CDR3 protein is CAWSKTGAETQYF. CDR3 DNA: TGTGCCTGGAGTAAAACAGGGGCGGAGACCCAGTACTTC. The chain links TRBV30 to TRBJ2-5, with TRBD1 matching 7 bases. CDR1 is GTSNPN, CDR2 SVGIG, per germline (reference sequence). V dropped 2 bases and J dropped 5; count of bases not matched to a gene: 5. This CDR3 spans 13 amino acids. Full variable domain (outside the CDR3, taken from reference TRBV30 and TRBJ2-5): SQTIHQWPATLVQPVGSPLSLECTVEGTSNPNLYWYRQAAGRGLQLLFYSVGIGQISSEVPQNLSASRPQDRQFILSSKKLLLSDSGFYLCAWSKTGAETQYFGPGTRLLVL.

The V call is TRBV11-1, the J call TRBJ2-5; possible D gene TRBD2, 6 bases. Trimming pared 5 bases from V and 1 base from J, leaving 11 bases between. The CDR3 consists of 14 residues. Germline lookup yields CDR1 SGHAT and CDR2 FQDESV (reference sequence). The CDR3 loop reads CASSPRGIQETQYF. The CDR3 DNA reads TGTGCCAGCAGCCCCCGGGGGATCCAAGAGACCCAGTACTTC. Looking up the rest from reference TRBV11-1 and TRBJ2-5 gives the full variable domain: EAEVAQSPRYKITEKSQAVAFWCDPISGHATLYWYRQILGQGPELLVQFQDESVVDDSQLPKDRFSAERLKGVDSTLKIQPAELGDSAMYLCASSPRGIQETQYFGPGTRLLVL.

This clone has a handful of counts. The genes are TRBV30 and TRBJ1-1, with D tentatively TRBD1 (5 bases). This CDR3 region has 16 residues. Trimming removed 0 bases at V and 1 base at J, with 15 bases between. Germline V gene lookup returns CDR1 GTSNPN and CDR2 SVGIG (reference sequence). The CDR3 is CAWSVGGWGSNTEAFF. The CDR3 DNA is TGTGCCTGGAGTGTCGGGGGGTGGGGGTCGAACACTGAAGCTTTCTTT.

The CDR3 here is CASSYPSADNRGEQFF. CDR3 sequence (DNA): TGTGCCAGCAGTTACCCTTCGGCGGACAACCGGGGTGAGCAGTTCTTC. The gene calls are TRBV6-6 and TRBJ2-1; D may match TRBD1 or TRBD2 (5 bases each). This CDR3 has 16 residues. V was pared by 2 bases and J by 9 bases, with 20 bases between. CDR1 is MNHNY, CDR2 SVGAGI, per germline (reference sequence).

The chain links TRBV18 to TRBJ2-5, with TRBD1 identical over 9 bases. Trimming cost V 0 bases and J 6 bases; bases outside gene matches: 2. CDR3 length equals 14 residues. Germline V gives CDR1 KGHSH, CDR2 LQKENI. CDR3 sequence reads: CASSPPGTGQTQYF. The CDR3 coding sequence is TGTGCCAGCTCACCACCCGGGACAGGGCAGACCCAGTACTTC.

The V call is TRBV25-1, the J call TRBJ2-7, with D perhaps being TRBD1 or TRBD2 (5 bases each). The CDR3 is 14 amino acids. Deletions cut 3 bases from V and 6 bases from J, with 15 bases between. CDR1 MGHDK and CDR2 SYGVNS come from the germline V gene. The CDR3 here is CASSDPGRASEQYF. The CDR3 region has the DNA TGTGCCAGCAGTGACCCGGGACGGGCCTCCGAGCAGTACTTC.

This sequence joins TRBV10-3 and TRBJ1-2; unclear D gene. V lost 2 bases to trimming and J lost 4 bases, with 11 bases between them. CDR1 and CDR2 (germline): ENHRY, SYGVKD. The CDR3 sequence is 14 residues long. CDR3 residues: CAISEDPGVYGYTF. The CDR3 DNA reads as TGTGCCATCAGTGAGGATCCGGGAGTCTATGGCTACACCTTC.

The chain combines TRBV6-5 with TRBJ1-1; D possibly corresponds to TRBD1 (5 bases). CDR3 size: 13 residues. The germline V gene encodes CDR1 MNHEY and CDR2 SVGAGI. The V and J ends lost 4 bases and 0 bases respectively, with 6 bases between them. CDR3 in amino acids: CASSLTVNTEAFF. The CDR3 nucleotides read TGTGCCAGCAGTTTGACAGTGAACACTGAAGCTTTCTTT.

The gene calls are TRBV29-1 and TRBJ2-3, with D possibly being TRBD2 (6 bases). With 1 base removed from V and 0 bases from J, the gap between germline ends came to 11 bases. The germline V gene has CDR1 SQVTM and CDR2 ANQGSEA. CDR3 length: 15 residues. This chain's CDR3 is CSVEVRTKSTDTQYF. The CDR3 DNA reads TGCAGCGTTGAAGTAAGGACTAAAAGCACAGATACGCAGTATTTT.

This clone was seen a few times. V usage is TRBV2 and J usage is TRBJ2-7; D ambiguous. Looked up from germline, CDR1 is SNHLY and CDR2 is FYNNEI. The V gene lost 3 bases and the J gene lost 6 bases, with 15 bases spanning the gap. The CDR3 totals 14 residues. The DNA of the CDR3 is TGTGCCAGCAGTGAGCTAGAGGTCTCTGCCGAGCAGTACTTC. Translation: CASSELEVSAEQYF.

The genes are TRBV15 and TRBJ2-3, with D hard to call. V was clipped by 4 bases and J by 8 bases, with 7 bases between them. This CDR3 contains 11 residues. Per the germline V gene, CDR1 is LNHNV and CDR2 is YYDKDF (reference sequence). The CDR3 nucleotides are TGTGCCACCAGCACCGGCTTTACGCAGTATTTT. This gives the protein CATSTGFTQYF. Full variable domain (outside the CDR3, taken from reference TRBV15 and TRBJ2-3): DAMVIQNPRYQVTQFGKPVTLSCSQTLNHNVMYWYQQKSSQAPKLLFHYYDKDFNNEADTPDNFQSRRPNTSFCFLDIRSPGLGDTAMYLCATSTGFTQYFGPGTRLTVL.